This T cell receptor (beta chain) was retrieved from a study of blood T cell repertoires in COVID-19. Background on the study: Sites in the United States, Italy and Spain provided acute and convalescent COVID-19 samples. PBMCs, B-cell-depleted T cells, or T cells provided the cDNA or gDNA that made up the material.

In the authors' methods: How many nucleated cells were present was estimated from reference gene primer amplification. Sequencing used immunoSEQ multiplex PCR; TCRdb keeps in-frame clones, though not all of them. Clone size and V and J calls were adopted from that table, with D and trimming inferred from the DNA. The sample gives 210,000 or so clones, 70% to 90% of which show up once; about 10% is in the top ten. V shed 1 base and J shed 5 bases, with 18 bases lying between them. The germline CDR1 and CDR2 sequences are LNHDA and SQIVND (reference sequence). The CDR3 totals 16 residues. The sequencing sample was made of peripheral blood. This chain links TRBV19 with TRBJ2-7; weak D call: TRBD1 (5 bases). The clonotype comes from an elderly woman with acute or convalescent COVID-19. CDR3 amino acids: CASSIVPGSGFDEQYF. DNA of the CDR3: TGTGCCAGTAGTATAGTCCCCGGCTCAGGGTTCGACGAGCAGTACTTC.